The rows below give T cell receptor beta chains drawn from one sample of a study of vaccination and CD4 T cells after COVID-19. Using its own MiXCR run on the PCR reads, TCRdb lists one record per CDR3 protein. This sample yields some 20,000 distinct CDR3 sequences, of which about 39% are seen a single time; approximately 6.8% belongs to the top ten. Their specific antigens are unknown. The sequences come from CD4+ T cells from blood, cultured in vitro, collected before SARS-CoV-2 vaccination. All receptors come from a human donor who had recovered from COVID-19. Each CDR3 is given without its conserved first and last residue.

CDR3	V	J
ASSTGGGSTEAF	TRBV2	TRBJ1-1
ASSGGALSGANVLT	TRBV6-7	TRBJ2-6
ASSLDGSLRNTEAF	TRBV5-4	TRBJ1-1
ASSGIGQIDQPQH	TRBV10-2	TRBJ1-5
ASSLDWNQDEQF	TRBV7-2	TRBJ2-1
ASSLTFGTSYEQY	TRBV7-3	TRBJ2-7
SVRTGTGGNQPQH	TRBV29-1	TRBJ1-5
SATVLAGGLHETQY	TRBV20-1	TRBJ2-5
ASSSAGLADTQY	TRBV7-9	TRBJ2-3
ASRIRTKAYEQY	TRBV6-2/TRBV6-3	TRBJ2-7
ASSLAGVVGYT	TRBV7-9	TRBJ1-2
SAREWVAGELF	TRBV20-1	TRBJ2-2
ASSDQGAESINGYT	TRBV7-3	TRBJ1-2
ASSLGQGDSPLH	TRBV27	TRBJ1-6
ASSRQGSSGNTIY	TRBV28	TRBJ1-3
ASSLGGWSTDTQY	TRBV27	TRBJ2-3
SARDLARLSTDTQY	TRBV20-1	TRBJ2-3
ASRSDGGHGYT	TRBV6-1	TRBJ1-2
ASSILTPVQGAPINQPQH	TRBV19	TRBJ1-5
ASNPRAGVGTGELF	TRBV19	TRBJ2-2
SARDLGVAGGQETQY	TRBV20-1	TRBJ2-5
ASSLTSGTSNYNEQF	TRBV5-1	TRBJ2-1
ASSSPPKLRNTGELF	TRBV27	TRBJ2-2
ASSMGQGRNTEAF	TRBV5-4	TRBJ1-1
SARDLFSYPIDTQY	TRBV20-1	TRBJ2-3
ASSYIRQPQH	TRBV2	TRBJ1-5
ATSRDIKNTQY	TRBV15	TRBJ2-3
SVGLDRDYEQF	TRBV20-1	TRBJ2-1
ASSYLAGGPYEQY	TRBV6-5	TRBJ2-7
SAHGQDVYYGYT	TRBV20-1	TRBJ1-2
ASSSPTGPGHEAF	TRBV28	TRBJ1-1
ASRRPYYGYT	TRBV28	TRBJ1-2
ASSQGTGGLRTEAF	TRBV4-1	TRBJ1-1
ASARNRVFYNSPLH	TRBV2	TRBJ1-6
ASSLRASGGHEDTQY	TRBV7-7	TRBJ2-3
ASSSAGGRGQPQH	TRBV7-8	TRBJ1-5
AGSESGRGSEQY	TRBV9	TRBJ2-7
ASSTRQGRWTEKLF	TRBV19	TRBJ1-4
SASPPDGRNEKLF	TRBV20-1	TRBJ1-4
ASSRNFGETQY	TRBV2	TRBJ2-5
ASSYGFGPPGETQY	TRBV6-2/TRBV6-3	TRBJ2-5
ASSLVTGGVTEAF	TRBV11-3	TRBJ1-1
ASSYSIGRNSPLH	TRBV6-5	TRBJ1-6
ASSQGEAF	TRBV28	TRBJ1-1
STRRASGADTQY	TRBV20-1	TRBJ2-3
ASSPRQYTEAF	TRBV7-9	TRBJ1-1
ASSPLSNQPQH	TRBV7-8	TRBJ1-5
ASSLFSGASGSYEQY	TRBV28	TRBJ2-7
ASSSGTVPDGYT	TRBV19	TRBJ1-2
SARAGTRQNTEAF	TRBV20-1	TRBJ1-1
ASRSQRGPYNEQF	TRBV6-1	TRBJ2-1
SAVTGITNSPLH	TRBV20-1	TRBJ1-6
SARLDRRNTGELF	TRBV20-1	TRBJ2-2
ASSLGERNTEAF	TRBV7-6	TRBJ1-1
ASSLGSNRGTGELF	TRBV7-2	TRBJ2-2